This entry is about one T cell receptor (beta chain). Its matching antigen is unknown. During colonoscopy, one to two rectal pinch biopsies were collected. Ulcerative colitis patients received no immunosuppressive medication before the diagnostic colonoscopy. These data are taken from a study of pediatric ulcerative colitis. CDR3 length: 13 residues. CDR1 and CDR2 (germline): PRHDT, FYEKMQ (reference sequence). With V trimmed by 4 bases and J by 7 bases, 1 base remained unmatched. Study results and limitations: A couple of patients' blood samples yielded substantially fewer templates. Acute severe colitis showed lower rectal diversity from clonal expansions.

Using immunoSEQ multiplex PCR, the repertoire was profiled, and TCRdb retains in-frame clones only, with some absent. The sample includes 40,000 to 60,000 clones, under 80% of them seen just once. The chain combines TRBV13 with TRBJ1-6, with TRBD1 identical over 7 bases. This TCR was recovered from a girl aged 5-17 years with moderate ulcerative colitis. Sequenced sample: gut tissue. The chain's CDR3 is CASSWTGNSPLHF. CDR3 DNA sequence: TGTGCCAGCAGCTGGACAGGAAATTCACCCCTCCACTTT.